One T cell receptor (beta chain) is described in this entry. Total RNA amounts of at least 5 micrograms were extracted per sample. These data are taken from a study of blood T cells in healthy people across ages. Sample-barcoded 5' priming and a J-beta primer mix drove a second PCR of roughly 7 to 11 cycles. At least 2.5 million CDR3-containing paired-end reads were obtained per sample. TCRdb analysed the 5' RACE reads with MiXCR anew, one entry per CDR3 protein. In the table there are about 800,000 distinct CDR3 sequences, about 62% of which are singletons. V was clipped by 1 base and J by 2 bases, with 12 bases between them. Germline loops: CDR1 LGHNA, CDR2 YSLEER. The CDR3 length is 15 residues.

The chain employs TRBV4-3 and TRBJ2-7, with D maybe TRBD1 (6 bases). The sequence was collected from a man between 25 and 39 years old in good health. Sequenced material: blood. CDR3 loop: CASSQGQAPTYEQYF. CDR3 nucleotide sequence: TGCGCCAGCAGCCAAGGACAGGCCCCCACCTACGAGCAGTACTTC.